The subject of this entry is one T cell receptor (beta chain). The protocol was immunoSEQ multiplex PCR, while the TCRdb copy is restricted to in-frame clones and leaves out a portion. The repertoire consists of tens of thousands of clones, with roughly 80% occurring once and the leading ten covering about 1.6%. In germline, CDR1 is SGHNT, CDR2 YYREEE (reference sequence). V shed 4 bases and J 8 bases; nucleotides not matched to a gene: 3. The CDR3 covers 12 residues. The data derive from a study of OX40 agonist ivuxolimab in advanced cancers. The source was CD4+ or CD8+ T cells sorted from blood, collected in a trial of the OX40 agonist ivuxolimab. This chain uses TRBV5-4 with TRBJ2-4; 7 nucleotides align to TRBD2. The sequence came from an adult with an advanced solid tumor such as melanoma, head and neck, liver or kidney cancer. The CDR3 nucleotides are TGTGCCAGCAGCGCCGCGGGGGACATTCAGTACTTC. It specifies CASSAAGDIQYF.